This T cell receptor (beta chain) was identified in a study of blood T cell repertoires in COVID-19. Original processing methods: Quantification of nucleated cells was approximated via reference gene primer amplification. Only in-frame clones appear in the TCRdb table, and some are missing; sequencing was by immunoSEQ multiplex PCR. The V and J calls and the clone size are those of that table, but D and trimming were determined from the DNA. Of some 140,000 clones listed, about 80% are singletons. The TCR sequence derives from a man in his 60s with acute or convalescent COVID-19. Sequenced: peripheral blood.

CDR3 amino acids: CASSYVASQPQHF. The CDR3 region has the DNA TGTGCCAGCAGTTACGTGGCTTCCCAGCCCCAGCATTTT. This chain connects TRBV6-2 or TRBV6-3 to TRBJ1-5; no reliable D call. Germline V gives CDR1 MNHEY, CDR2 SVGEGT. With 2 bases removed from V and 7 bases from J, the gap between germline ends came to 9 bases. The CDR3 is 13 residues long.